This T cell receptor (beta chain) was obtained from a study of radiotherapy plus CTLA-4 blockade in lung cancer. Overall study: Objective response was observed in 18% of patients, and disease control in around 31%. Whole-study findings and limits: Blood saw expansion of tumor-derived TCR clones after radiotherapy plus ipilimumab. Among reported predictors of response, early blood T cell clone dynamics with interferon-beta performed best.

With regard to this clone: Its specificity is unknown.

Focal radiation with ipilimumab CTLA-4 blockade was given to patients with chemo-refractory metastatic non-small-cell lung cancer. Some clones are missing from TCRdb's copy, which holds only in-frame ones; the method was immunoSEQ multiplex PCR. In the table there are about 97,000 clones, about 70% of which are singletons. The sample was peripheral blood, taken from a patient treated with radiotherapy plus ipilimumab. The TCR originated in a human donor with non-small cell lung cancer who had a partial response to radiotherapy plus ipilimumab. Some clones in this sample may be carry-over from other donors' samples.

This CDR3 reads CASSRLASTDTQYF. CDR3 bases: TGTGCCAGCAGTAGACTAGCGAGCACAGATACGCAGTATTTT. V and J are TRBV6-4 and TRBJ2-3, with 8 bases matching TRBD2. The CDR3 runs 14 residues. The V gene end was trimmed by 5 bases and the J gene end by 0 bases; junction bases not matched to a gene: 1. Germline V gene lookup returns CDR1 MRHNA and CDR2 SNTAGT.